Following are 30 T cell receptor beta chains from one sample sequenced in a study of blood T cell repertoires in COVID-19. Sequencing was performed with immunoSEQ multiplex PCR; in TCRdb, only in-frame clones are kept and a portion is missing. The data show around 130,000 clones, 85% to 90% seen once. The sequencing input was peripheral blood. These receptors came from a man in his 70s with active or convalescent COVID-19.

V and J are TRBV5-8 and TRBJ1-2; TRBD1 matches at 7 bases. The V segment lost 3 bases and the J segment 4 bases; nucleotides outside the gene matches: 6. Germline-derived CDR1 and CDR2 are SGHTS and YDEGEE. The CDR3 consists of 14 residues. The CDR3 sequence is CASSWSGGSYGYTF. The CDR3 nucleotides read TGTGCCAGCAGCTGGTCAGGGGGTAGCTATGGCTACACCTTC.

The V gene is TRBV7-9, the J gene TRBJ2-5; 12 nucleotides align to TRBD2. V dropped 5 bases and J dropped 4; count of bases not matched to a gene: 8. Germline V gives CDR1 SEHNR, CDR2 FQNEAQ (reference sequence). This CDR3 region has 16 residues. The CDR3 sequence is CASSHLAGGPSETQYF. CDR3 DNA: TGTGCCAGCAGCCATCTAGCGGGAGGGCCTTCAGAGACCCAGTACTTC.

V gene TRBV3-1 (or the pseudogene TRBV3-2) combines with J gene TRBJ1-2, with a possible D match to TRBD1 (5 bases). The CDR3 loop spans 11 amino acids. Trimming pared 7 bases from V and 4 bases from J, leaving 7 bases between. CDR1 and CDR2 from the germline V gene are LGHDT and YNNKEL (reference sequence). This CDR3 reads CASTGFYGYTF. DNA of the CDR3: TGTGCCAGCACAGGGTTCTATGGCTACACCTTC.

The V call is TRBV6-2 or TRBV6-3, the J call TRBJ1-1; D might be TRBD1 (6 bases). Germline V gene sequence: CDR1 MNHEY, CDR2 SVGEGT. Trimming removed 0 bases from V and 5 bases from J, with 7 bases in between. This CDR3 contains 13 residues. CDR3 protein: CASSYSQGTEAFF. Here the CDR3 DNA reads TGTGCCAGCAGTTACTCACAGGGTACTGAAGCTTTCTTT.

This clone was recorded only once. The chain links TRBV7-6 to TRBJ2-7, with 8 bases that match TRBD1. With 1 base clipped from V and 6 bases from J, the junction kept 8 bases outside the gene matches. Per the germline V gene, CDR1 is SGHVS and CDR2 is FNYEAQ. This CDR3 is 15 amino acids long. CDR3 amino acids: CASSLVMAGGREQYF. CDR3 bases: TGTGCCAGCAGCTTAGTAATGGCAGGGGGCCGCGAGCAGTACTTC.

The chain has TRBV19 and TRBJ2-1; TRBD2 is a possible D gene (7 bases). The V gene lost 5 bases and the J gene lost 6 bases, with 20 bases spanning the gap. Germline V gene sequence: CDR1 LNHDA, CDR2 SQIVND (reference sequence). The CDR3 runs to 16 residues. This chain's CDR3 is CASSGGGAGEVNEQFF. CDR3 DNA sequence: TGTGCCAGTAGTGGGGGCGGGGCGGGAGAAGTCAATGAGCAGTTCTTC.

A single count supports this clone. This chain links TRBV27 with TRBJ2-7, with TRBD2 matching over 13 bases. The J segment lost 7 bases and the V segment lost 5 bases, leaving 8 bases of the junction unmatched. There are 15 residues in the CDR3. The germline V gene encodes CDR1 MNHEY and CDR2 SMNVEV (reference sequence). CDR3 nucleotide sequence: TGTGCCAGCAGTACCGGACTAGCGGGAGTCGGTGAGCAGTACTTC. It encodes CASSTGLAGVGEQYF.

This chain joins TRBV20-1 and TRBJ1-4; 9 bases align to TRBD1. From germline, CDR1 is DFQATT and CDR2 SNEGSKA (reference sequence). J was trimmed by 8 bases and V by 6 bases; bases with no gene match: 7. CDR3 length: 13 amino acids. The DNA for the CDR3 is TGCAGTGCCAGTACAGGGGGCGTGGAAAAACTGTTTTTT. This sequence encodes CSASTGGVEKLFF.

V and J are TRBV5-1 and TRBJ2-2, with 9 bases lining up with TRBD2. After removal of 10 bases from V and 6 bases from J, the junction contained 7 bases not matched to a gene. The CDR3 is made up of 13 amino acids. Germline V lookup: CDR1 SGHRS, CDR2 YFSETQ. The chain's CDR3 is CAGGSGSPGELFF. CDR3 in DNA: TGCGCCGGCGGTAGCGGGAGCCCCGGGGAGCTGTTTTTT.

The chain joins TRBV7-6 to TRBJ1-3, with 7 bases aligning to TRBD1. Per the germline V gene, CDR1 is SGHVS and CDR2 is FNYEAQ. V was clipped by 8 bases and J by 2 bases; unmatched bases: 3. The CDR3 is made up of 13 amino acids. The CDR3: CASVQGAGNTIYF. DNA for the CDR3: TGTGCCAGCGTGCAGGGGGCTGGAAACACCATATATTTT.

The genes are TRBV19 and TRBJ1-2; D gene unclear. Per the germline V gene, CDR1 is LNHDA and CDR2 is SQIVND (reference sequence). This CDR3 contains 15 residues. With 0 bases removed from V and 4 bases from J, the gap between germline ends came to 12 bases. This CDR3 is CASSIDQTLSYGYTF. CDR3 nucleotides: TGTGCCAGTAGTATAGATCAAACGCTCAGCTATGGCTACACCTTC.

The CDR3 here is CASSLATDFYGYTF. As DNA, the CDR3 is TGTGCCAGCAGCTTGGCGACAGACTTCTATGGCTACACCTTC. This rearrangement joins TRBV5-4 to TRBJ1-2, with a possible D match to TRBD1 (5 bases). This CDR3 has 14 residues. The germline V gene encodes CDR1 SGHNT and CDR2 YYREEE (reference sequence). Trimming shortened V by 0 bases and J by 4 bases, and 10 bases separated the two germline ends.

The chain uses TRBV28 and TRBJ2-2, with 8 positions matching TRBD1. Trimming took 5 bases from V and 7 from J; bases not matched to a gene: 9. Germline V gene sequence: CDR1 MDHEN, CDR2 SYDVKM. The CDR3 length is 15 residues. CDR3 amino acids: CASSPRQGTVGELFF. In DNA form, the CDR3 reads TGTGCCAGCAGTCCACGACAGGGGACGGTCGGGGAGCTGTTTTTT.

Here the CDR3 reads CASSSEQGHYGYTF. CDR3 DNA: TGCGCCAGCAGCTCCGAACAGGGACACTATGGCTACACCTTC. The chain is built from TRBV5-1 and TRBJ1-2, with a possible D match to TRBD1 (6 bases). The length of the CDR3 is 14 residues. Germline V gives CDR1 SGHRS, CDR2 YFSETQ. V lost 3 bases and J lost 3, with 12 bases in between.

The gene calls are TRBV2 and TRBJ2-7, with 7 nucleotides matching TRBD1. The CDR3 runs to 14 residues. Germline V gene lookup returns CDR1 SNHLY and CDR2 FYNNEI. V shed 6 bases and J 0 bases; nucleotides not matched to a gene: 5. For the CDR3, the DNA is TGTGCCAGCAGGGAGACAGGGACCTCCTACGAGCAGTACTTC. Protein: CASRETGTSYEQYF.

The chain employs TRBV2 and TRBJ2-3; maybe TRBD2 (7 bases). There are 13 residues in the CDR3. V lost 7 bases, J lost 4 bases, and 12 bases lay in between. The germline V gene encodes CDR1 SNHLY and CDR2 FYNNEI. CDR3 in DNA: TGTGCCAGCACTAAGGGGGGGGCAGATACGCAGTATTTT. It translates to CASTKGGADTQYF.

This clone was counted a few times. This chain uses TRBV28 with TRBJ2-3; perhaps TRBD2 as D (6 bases). Germline-derived CDR1 and CDR2 are MDHEN and SYDVKM. V was pared by 4 bases and J by 7 bases, with 15 bases between. This CDR3 comprises 14 residues. CDR3 region: CASSSRDSPYTQYF. CDR3 bases: TGTGCCAGCAGTTCGCGGGACTCCCCCTATACGCAGTATTTT.

The CDR3 loop reads CASSLTGVSYEQYF. In DNA, the CDR3 is TGTGCCAGCAGTTTAACAGGGGTGTCCTACGAGCAGTACTTC. J is TRBJ2-7 and V is TRBV27; 7 bases align to TRBD1. Germline V gene lookup returns CDR1 MNHEY and CDR2 SMNVEV (reference sequence). The junction had 2 bases not matched to a gene; V was cut back by 2 bases and J by 1 base. The CDR3 is made up of 14 amino acids.

The chain couples TRBV28 to TRBJ2-7; possibly TRBD2 for D (6 bases). V lost 4 bases, J lost 7 bases, and 14 bases lay in between. CDR1 and CDR2 from the germline V gene are MDHEN and SYDVKM. The CDR3 loop spans 13 amino acids. The CDR3 nucleotides read TGTGCCAGCAGTTCTGGCGGGGCGGAGGAGCAGTACTTC. It yields the protein CASSSGGAEEQYF.

The rearrangement links TRBV7-8 to TRBJ2-1, with D hard to call. Germline CDR1 and CDR2: SGHVS and FQNEAQ. This CDR3 comprises 15 residues. V lost 3 bases to trimming and J lost 0 bases, with 9 bases between them. The DNA for the CDR3 is TGTGCCAGCAGCTTTGCGAGGCTCTCCTACAATGAGCAGTTCTTC. Translation: CASSFARLSYNEQFF.

The chain is built from TRBV4-1 and TRBJ2-1, with 9 positions matching TRBD2. With V trimmed by 0 bases and J by 10 bases, 10 bases remained unmatched. CDR3 length equals 16 residues. Germline values: CDR1 MGHRA, CDR2 YSYEKL. CDR3 sequence reads: CASSQDRAGGDREQFF. The CDR3 DNA reads as TGCGCCAGCAGCCAAGATCGGGCGGGAGGGGATCGAGAGCAGTTCTTC.

The gene calls are TRBV21-1 and TRBJ1-4; the table's D call TRBD1 went unverified against the DNA. TRBV21-1 has pseudogene status. The CDR3 has 14 residues. Written as DNA, the CDR3 is TGTGCCAGCATTTTAGGGGGCCCTGGTGAAAAACTGTTTTTT. Amino acids: CASILGGPGEKLFF.

The rearrangement uses TRBV28 and TRBJ1-3; possibly TRBD1 for D (6 bases). This CDR3 has 17 residues. CDR1 and CDR2 from the germline V gene are MDHEN and SYDVKM. The ends were cut back, 5 bases at V and 4 bases at J, with 21 bases in the middle. CDR3 DNA: TGTGCCAGCAGTCCAAAGAGGACCAGGGGATCGGGAAACACCATATATTTT. Translation gives CASSPKRTRGSGNTIYF.

The chain is built from TRBV7-8 and TRBJ2-5; 11 bases agree with TRBD1. The V gene's germline CDR1 is SGHVS and CDR2 FQNEAQ. Trimming at V came to 8 bases and at J to 2 bases, leaving 13 bases not matched to a gene. The CDR3 loop spans 17 amino acids. Here the CDR3 reads CASSRRRGDRGQETQYF. CDR3 nucleotide sequence: TGTGCCAGCTCCCGACGGAGGGGGGACAGGGGGCAAGAGACCCAGTACTTC.

CDR3 in amino acids: CASRPGQGAKTEAFF. The DNA of the CDR3 is TGTGCCAGTAGGCCGGGACAGGGGGCGAAAACTGAAGCTTTCTTT. V usage is TRBV19 and J usage is TRBJ1-1; the match to TRBD1 covers 12 bases. This CDR3 has 15 amino acids. From germline, CDR1 is LNHDA and CDR2 SQIVND (reference sequence). V trimming: 6 bases; J trimming: 5 bases; junction bases outside the gene matches: 7.

The chain employs TRBV28 and TRBJ1-3, with TRBD1 matching 7 bases. The CDR3 totals 14 residues. With V trimmed by 8 bases and J by 1 base, 5 bases remained unmatched. Germline loops: CDR1 MDHEN, CDR2 SYDVKM. CDR3 DNA sequence: TGTGCCAGCGGACAGGCCGTTTCTGGAAACACCATATATTTT. This codes for CASGQAVSGNTIYF.

V and J are TRBV7-6 and TRBJ1-2; 7 bases fit TRBD1. The CDR3 extends over 13 amino acids. Unmatched junction bases numbered 2, after V lost 1 base and J lost 6 bases. Germline V CDR1 and CDR2: SGHVS, FNYEAQ. In nucleotides, the CDR3 is TGTGCCAGCAGCTTAGGCAGGGGGGATGGCTACACCTTC. The encoded protein is CASSLGRGDGYTF.

V usage is TRBV5-1 and J usage is TRBJ2-1; 9 bases map to TRBD2. Germline CDR1 is SGHRS and CDR2 is YFSETQ. Germline trimming cut 7 bases from V and 4 bases from J; bases unmatched to any gene: 12. This CDR3 is 16 amino acids long. DNA of the CDR3: TGCGCCAGCCTACCGGGGGGTAGCGGGGGATACAATGAGCAGTTCTTC. Its protein is CASLPGGSGGYNEQFF.

J is TRBJ2-3 and V is TRBV3-1 (or the pseudogene TRBV3-2); 10 nucleotides align to TRBD2. V was pared by 2 bases and J by 5 bases, with 10 bases of the junction left unmatched. The CDR3 is made up of 17 amino acids. Germline CDR1 LGHDT, CDR2 YNNKEL (reference sequence). DNA for the CDR3: TGTGCCAGCAGCCAAATCCGTTTCGCTAGCGGGAGAGATACGCAGTATTTT. Protein sequence: CASSQIRFASGRDTQYF.

This chain uses TRBV15 with TRBJ2-1, with 7 bases fitting TRBD2. V lost 3 bases, J lost 1 base, and 3 bases stayed unmatched. The CDR3 loop spans 15 amino acids. Germline V gene sequence: CDR1 LNHNV, CDR2 YYDKDF (reference sequence). The CDR3 DNA sequence: TGTGCCACCAGCAGGAGCGGGAAATCCTACAATGAGCAGTTCTTC. This sequence encodes CATSRSGKSYNEQFF.